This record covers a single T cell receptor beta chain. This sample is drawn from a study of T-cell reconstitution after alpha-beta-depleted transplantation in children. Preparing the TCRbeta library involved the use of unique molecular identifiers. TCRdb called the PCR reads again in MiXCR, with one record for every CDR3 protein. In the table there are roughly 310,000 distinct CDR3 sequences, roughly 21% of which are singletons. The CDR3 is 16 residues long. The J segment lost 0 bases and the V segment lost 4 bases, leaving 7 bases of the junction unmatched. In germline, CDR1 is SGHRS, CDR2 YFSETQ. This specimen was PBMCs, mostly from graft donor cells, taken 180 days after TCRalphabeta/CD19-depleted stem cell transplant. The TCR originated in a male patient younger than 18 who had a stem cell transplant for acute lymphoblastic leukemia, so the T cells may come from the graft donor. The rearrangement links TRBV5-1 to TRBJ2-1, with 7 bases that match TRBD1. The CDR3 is CASSPGQRFSYNEQFF. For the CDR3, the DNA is TGCGCCAGCAGCCCGGGACAGCGGTTCTCCTACAATGAGCAGTTCTTC. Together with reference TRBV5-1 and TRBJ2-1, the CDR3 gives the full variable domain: KAGVTQTPRYLIKTRGQQVTLSCSPISGHRSVSWYQQTPGQGLQFLFEYFSETQRNKGNFPGRFSGRQFSNSRSEMNVSTLELGDSALYLCASSPGQRFSYNEQFFGPGTRLTVL.